One sample yielded the 5 T cell receptor beta chains listed below, sequenced in a study of cytomegalovirus exposure and HLA in healthy donors. Measured with immunoSEQ multiplex PCR; TCRdb has only the in-frame clones, and not every one. The table lists some 130,000 clones, roughly 93% of them singletons. Specimen: PBMCs. These receptors were obtained from a man in his late teens or twenties in good health and CMV-seropositive.

CDR3 protein: CASSPTGTGPYEQYF. In DNA, the CDR3 is TGTGCCAGCAGTCCAACCGGGACAGGACCTTACGAGCAGTACTTC. V usage is TRBV28 and J usage is TRBJ2-7; 8 nucleotides line up with TRBD1. Trimming took 5 bases from V and 4 from J; bases not matched to a gene: 10. This CDR3 is built from 15 residues. CDR1 is MDHEN and CDR2 is SYDVKM in the germline V gene.

The genes are TRBV12-5 and TRBJ2-1, with D maybe TRBD2 (6 bases). Deletions cut 6 bases from V and 4 bases from J, with 13 bases between. Germline loops: CDR1 LGHNT, CDR2 FRNRAP. There are 14 residues in the CDR3. The CDR3 protein is CASGPGLPYNEQFF. The CDR3 coding sequence is TGTGCTAGTGGGCCGGGACTCCCTTACAATGAGCAGTTCTTC.

The chain is built from TRBV4-1 and TRBJ2-7, with 9 bases that match TRBD1. The CDR3 consists of 15 residues. The germline CDR1 and CDR2 sequences are MGHRA and YSYEKL. V was clipped by 2 bases and J by 3 bases; unmatched bases: 5. The CDR3 sequence: CASSQTTGQGYEQYF. CDR3 coding DNA: TGCGCCAGCAGCCAAACTACGGGACAGGGCTACGAGCAGTACTTC.

The J gene is TRBJ2-5, the V gene TRBV11-2, with 8 bases fitting TRBD1. The junction had 2 bases not matched to a gene; V was cut back by 4 bases and J by 1 base. Germline V lookup: CDR1 SGHAT, CDR2 FQNNGV. The CDR3 extends over 14 amino acids. Here the CDR3 reads CASSWGQAQETQYF. Written as DNA, the CDR3 is TGTGCCAGCAGCTGGGGACAGGCCCAAGAGACCCAGTACTTC.

V and J are TRBV27 and TRBJ2-2; D remains ambiguous. CDR3 size: 14 residues. V dropped 3 bases and J dropped 7 bases, with 12 bases sitting between them. Per germline, CDR1 MNHEY and CDR2 SMNVEV (reference sequence). This CDR3 is CASSLLLLDGELFF. DNA of the CDR3: TGTGCCAGCAGTTTGCTACTCCTTGACGGGGAGCTGTTTTTT.